Presented here are 28 T cell receptor beta chains from one specimen sequenced in a study of cytomegalovirus exposure and HLA in healthy donors (dated by TCRdb to about 2017). Preparation of the library involved the immunoSEQ multiplex PCR assay. For the multiplex PCR, a mixture combining 60 forward primers for TCR Vbeta segments and 13 reverse primers for TCR Jbeta segments was used. TCRdb obtained this table from immuneACCESS and retained in-frame rearrangements with V and J assigned. These tables miss some clones; where compared with another copy, unresolved V genes account for less than half of the shortfall, and the remainder is unexplained. For this sample there are 100,000 to 150,000 clones; 65% to 85% appear just once. The top ten clonotypes cover about 3.9% of the sample. Material: PBMCs. These receptors all stem from a man in his late teens or twenties in good health and CMV-seropositive.

The rearrangement links TRBV30 to TRBJ1-6; possible D gene TRBD1, 5 bases. The CDR3 totals 13 residues. Germline loops: CDR1 GTSNPN, CDR2 SVGIG (reference sequence). The V gene lost 3 bases and the J gene lost 5 bases, with 8 bases spanning the gap. The CDR3 loop is CAWRGGDNSPLHF. CDR3 DNA: TGTGCCTGGAGGGGGGGGGATAATTCACCCCTCCACTTT.

This chain connects TRBV5-1 to TRBJ1-1; D is unclear. Trimming left V 1 base short and J 4 bases short, with 20 bases between. The V gene's germline CDR1 is SGHRS and CDR2 YFSETQ. The CDR3 has 17 amino acids. The CDR3 sequence: CASSLIADAVFGTEAFF. Written as DNA, the CDR3 is TGCGCCAGCAGCTTGATAGCGGATGCTGTCTTTGGCACTGAAGCTTTCTTT.

The J gene is TRBJ2-5, the V gene TRBV9, with 7 bases identical to TRBD2. The CDR3 contains 14 residues. Germline values: CDR1 SGDLS, CDR2 YYNGEE. The ends lost 3 bases at V and 5 bases at J; junction bases unmatched: 7. The CDR3 sequence: CASSGAGRGETQYF. The DNA for the CDR3 is TGTGCCAGCAGCGGAGCGGGACGAGGGGAGACCCAGTACTTC.

The genes are TRBV15 and TRBJ1-5; possibly TRBD1 for D (5 bases). Trimming cost V 1 base and J 0 bases, with 13 bases left between them. Germline V gives CDR1 LNHNV, CDR2 YYDKDF (reference sequence). The CDR3 contains 17 residues. CDR3 sequence (DNA): TGTGCCACCAGCAGAGGACAGAGCCATGATAGCAATCAGCCCCAGCATTTT. This sequence encodes CATSRGQSHDSNQPQHF.

The J gene is TRBJ2-1, the V gene TRBV7-9, with unresolved D. The CDR3 covers 14 residues. CDR1 is SEHNR and CDR2 is FQNEAQ in the germline V gene (reference sequence). The germline V and J ends were trimmed by 5 bases and 6 bases, with 14 bases remaining between them. The CDR3 coding sequence is TGTGCCAGCAGCGCTGGCCTGCCGCCCAATGAGCAGTTCTTC. This sequence encodes CASSAGLPPNEQFF.

The V and J genes are TRBV19 and TRBJ2-7, with TRBD1 as a possible D gene (6 bases). Germline assignment: CDR1 LNHDA and CDR2 SQIVND (reference sequence). The germline V and J ends were trimmed by 5 bases and 6 bases, with 14 bases remaining between them. The CDR3 consists of 13 residues. This chain's CDR3 is CASSPGTPSEQYF. The DNA for the CDR3 is TGTGCCAGTAGTCCCGGGACACCCTCCGAGCAGTACTTC.

This clone is a singleton in its sample. Distinct nucleotide sequences in the sample also encode this CDR3. The rearrangement uses TRBV19 and TRBJ1-5; D gene uncertain. Germline V lookup: CDR1 LNHDA, CDR2 SQIVND (reference sequence). CDR3 size: 14 residues. Trimming removed 3 bases at V and 0 bases at J, with 6 bases between. The CDR3 DNA reads as TGTGCCAGTAGTATGAGAGGTAGCAATCAGCCCCAGCATTTT. This translates into CASSMRGSNQPQHF.

The chain combines TRBV30 with TRBJ1-1, with 10 bases aligning to TRBD1. After removal of 7 bases from V and 0 bases from J, the junction contained 14 bases not matched to a gene. CDR3 size: 17 residues. Germline values: CDR1 GTSNPN, CDR2 SVGIG (reference sequence). CDR3 sequence: CALVFTDRGLVNTEAFF. The CDR3, as DNA: TGTGCCTTGGTTTTTACCGACAGGGGGCTCGTGAACACTGAAGCTTTCTTT.

The chain employs TRBV6-5 and TRBJ2-3; 12 bases align to TRBD2. The CDR3 runs 15 residues. Looked up from germline, CDR1 is MNHEY and CDR2 is SVGAGI. V was pared by 4 bases and J by 4 bases, with 3 bases of the junction left unmatched. The CDR3 loop is CASSSSGRAADTQYF. For the CDR3, the DNA is TGTGCCAGCAGTTCTAGCGGGAGGGCCGCAGATACGCAGTATTTT.

This clone was counted a few times. In DNA, the CDR3 is TGTGCCATCAGACAGGGTCCTAACTCTGGAAACACCATATATTTT. Translating gives CAIRQGPNSGNTIYF. This rearrangement joins TRBV10-3 to TRBJ1-3, with D possibly matching TRBD1 (6 bases). The CDR3 contains 15 residues. The ends were cut back, 6 bases at V and 0 bases at J, with 12 bases in the middle. The germline V gene encodes CDR1 ENHRY and CDR2 SYGVKD.

Remarks on this clone: The sample has other DNA sequences that encode this CDR3 too. The CDR3 region has the DNA TGTGCCAGCAGCTTGGGGGGAGAGGGGACTGAAGCTTTCTTT. Residues: CASSLGGEGTEAFF. The chain employs TRBV7-9 and TRBJ1-1; maybe TRBD1 (5 bases). CDR1 is SEHNR and CDR2 is FQNEAQ in the germline V gene (reference sequence). V gave up 3 bases and J gave up 5 bases, with 13 bases separating them. The CDR3 length is 14 residues.

This clone appeared a few times. The rearrangement links TRBV9 to TRBJ1-1; perhaps TRBD1 as D (6 bases). Germline lookup yields CDR1 SGDLS and CDR2 YYNGEE. V lost 4 bases to trimming and J lost 1 base, with 17 bases between them. The CDR3 consists of 16 residues. The CDR3 region has the DNA TGTGCCAGCAGCCCGCGCTTAGGACAGCGGAACACTGAAGCTTTCTTT. It is translated as CASSPRLGQRNTEAFF. Full variable domain (missing parts from reference TRBV9 and TRBJ1-1): DSGVTQTPKHLITATGQRVTLRCSPRSGDLSVYWYQQSLDQGLQFLIQYYNGEERAKGNILERFSAQQFPDLHSELNLSSLELGDSALYFCASSPRLGQRNTEAFFGQGTRLTVV.

The genes are TRBV5-4 and TRBJ2-5; 7 nucleotides line up with TRBD1. The DNA end favors TRBJ2-7, so the J call may be wrong. The CDR3 is 14 amino acids. Germline V lookup: CDR1 SGHNT, CDR2 YYREEE (reference sequence). The CDR3 protein is CASSLQGNGVEQYF. The DNA for the CDR3 is TGTGCCAGCAGCCTACAGGGGAACGGGGTCGAGCAGTACTTC.

The rearrangement joins TRBV7-2 to TRBJ1-1, with TRBD1 matching 8 bases. This CDR3 is built from 15 residues. The V gene end was trimmed by 6 bases and the J gene end by 4 bases; junction bases not matched to a gene: 10. Germline-derived CDR1 and CDR2 are SGHTA and FQGNSA. CDR3 bases: TGTGCCAGCAGACCTGCAGGGGGCGCGGGCACTGAAGCTTTCTTT. Its protein is CASRPAGGAGTEAFF.

The chain links TRBV2 to TRBJ1-2, with D perhaps matching TRBD1 (6 bases). CDR1 and CDR2 from the germline V gene are SNHLY and FYNNEI. CDR3 length: 15 amino acids. Trimming removed 6 bases at V and 5 bases at J, with 19 bases between. The CDR3 region is CASRAGASGPYGYTF. DNA for the CDR3: TGTGCCAGCAGAGCAGGGGCCTCGGGCCCTTATGGCTACACCTTC.

By share of the sample, this clone is medium-sized. The chain combines TRBV5-5 with TRBJ1-1; no clear D. Trimming stripped 0 bases from V and 4 bases from J, with 13 bases between. Germline V gene sequence: CDR1 SGHKS, CDR2 YYEKEE (reference sequence). The CDR3 has 15 amino acids. CDR3 in amino acids: CASSLVLGGSTEAFF. The CDR3, as DNA: TGTGCCAGCAGCTTGGTGTTAGGAGGGAGCACTGAAGCTTTCTTT.

This clone turned up a few times. This chain uses TRBV7-2 with TRBJ1-2; no clear D gene. Trimming cost V 3 bases and J 1 base, with 3 bases left between them. Germline V gives CDR1 SGHTA, CDR2 FQGNSA. The CDR3 runs 12 residues. CDR3 sequence reads: CASSFNNYGYTF. The CDR3, as DNA: TGTGCCAGCAGCTTTAATAACTATGGCTACACCTTC.

The chain recombines TRBV30 with TRBJ2-3, with D perhaps TRBD1 (6 bases). Per germline, CDR1 GTSNPN and CDR2 SVGIG (reference sequence). The CDR3 has 14 residues. V was pared by 2 bases and J by 3 bases, with 12 bases between. CDR3 amino acids: CAWSLGGSTDTQYF. The CDR3 region has the DNA TGTGCCTGGAGTCTAGGGGGAAGTACAGATACGCAGTATTTT.

The chain uses TRBV6-5 and TRBJ2-5; tentatively, D is TRBD1 (6 bases). The CDR3 runs 15 residues. Per germline, CDR1 MNHEY and CDR2 SVGAGI. Trimming left V 2 bases short and J 0 bases short, with 10 bases between. CDR3 loop: CASSYVQGNQETQYF. CDR3 nucleotide sequence: TGTGCCAGCAGTTACGTACAGGGCAACCAAGAGACCCAGTACTTC.

J is TRBJ1-3 and V is TRBV7-9; tentative D call: TRBD1 (6 bases). Germline loops: CDR1 SEHNR, CDR2 FQNEAQ (reference sequence). Trimming pared 4 bases from V and 2 bases from J, leaving 18 bases between. The CDR3 extends over 17 amino acids. This chain's CDR3 is CASSSALDSLTGNTIYF. CDR3 in DNA: TGTGCCAGCAGCTCCGCCCTGGACAGTCTTACTGGAAACACCATATATTTT. Based on the CDR3 plus reference TRBV7-9 and TRBJ1-3, the full variable domain is DTGVSQNPRHKITKRGQNVTFRCDPISEHNRLYWYRQTLGQGPEFLTYFQNEAQLEKSRLLSDRFSAERPKGSFSTLEIQRTEQGDSAMYLCASSSALDSLTGNTIYFGEGSWLTVV.

V gene TRBV5-1 combines with J gene TRBJ2-5; D call uncertain. The DNA matches TRBJ2-7 better at its end, which makes the J call doubtful. Germline CDR1 reads SGHRS; CDR2 reads YFSETQ. The CDR3 totals 13 residues. The chain's CDR3 is CASSPYNSYEQYF. CDR3 coding DNA: TGCGCCAGCAGCCCCTATAACTCCTACGAGCAGTACTTC.

This clone came up once. In nucleotides, the CDR3 is TGTGCCAGCAGCTTGGATTTGACAGCTAACTATGGCTACACCTTC. Its protein product is CASSLDLTANYGYTF. The genes are TRBV5-6 and TRBJ1-2, with D perhaps matching TRBD1 (5 bases). Trimming pared 0 bases from V and 0 bases from J, leaving 9 bases between. The CDR3 contains 15 residues. The germline V gene encodes CDR1 SGHDT and CDR2 YYEEEE.

This clone was seen once. The chain combines TRBV4-3 with TRBJ2-3, with 12 bases aligning to TRBD2. Losses at the gene ends were 0 bases for V and 6 bases for J; bases not matched to a gene: 4. Germline values: CDR1 LGHNA, CDR2 YSLEER. This CDR3 has 16 residues. The CDR3, as DNA: TGCGCCAGCAGCCAAGAGGCTAGCGGGAGGGCGGATACGCAGTATTTT. This sequence encodes CASSQEASGRADTQYF.

The V and J genes are TRBV19 and TRBJ2-2; no firm D call. V was trimmed by 7 bases and J by 5 bases, leaving 17 bases between them. The CDR3 consists of 15 residues. The germline V gene encodes CDR1 LNHDA and CDR2 SQIVND (reference sequence). The CDR3 spells CASKRSPIYTGELFF. The CDR3 coding sequence is TGTGCCAGTAAACGGTCCCCTATTTATACCGGGGAGCTGTTTTTT.

In this sample, this clone turned up a few times. V is TRBV5-4 and J is TRBJ2-2, with 7 positions matching TRBD1. With V trimmed by 2 bases and J by 1 base, 5 bases remained unmatched. The germline V gene has CDR1 SGHNT and CDR2 YYREEE (reference sequence). The CDR3 spans 16 residues. CDR3 region: CASSLGQERNTGELFF. CDR3 DNA: TGTGCCAGCAGCTTAGGACAGGAGAGGAACACCGGGGAGCTGTTTTTT.

The J gene is TRBJ1-1, the V gene TRBV18, with 7 nucleotides matching TRBD1. The CDR3 is 14 amino acids. V gave up 5 bases and J gave up 3 bases; unmatched junction bases: 6. Per germline, CDR1 KGHSH and CDR2 LQKENI. Here the CDR3 reads CASSSRQGDTEAFF. The CDR3 DNA reads TGTGCCAGCTCATCAAGACAGGGAGACACTGAAGCTTTCTTT.

J is TRBJ1-2 and V is TRBV2, with D unresolved. The V end lost 4 bases, the J end lost 0 bases, and 9 bases lay between the germline ends. The CDR3 extends over 14 amino acids. The germline gives CDR1 SNHLY, CDR2 FYNNEI. Here the CDR3 DNA reads TGTGCCAGCAGTGGGCCACATGCTAACTATGGCTACACCTTC. It encodes CASSGPHANYGYTF.

This clone is a singleton in its sample. Written as DNA, the CDR3 is TGTGCCAGCAGCAACTGCCTGAGGACAACTAATGAAAAACTGTTTTTT. It specifies CASSNCLRTTNEKLFF. The J gene is TRBJ1-4, the V gene TRBV21-1. TRBV21-1 is recorded as a pseudogene. The CDR3 runs 16 residues.